Listed below are T cell receptor beta chains from one sample, sequenced in a study of T cell responses to AZD1222 COVID-19 vaccine. Profiled with immunoSEQ multiplex PCR; TCRdb holds only in-frame clones, not every one. The sample shows roughly 70,000 clones, approximately 80% of them seen only once. The source was peripheral blood, collected on day 0 of AZD1222 vaccination. All receptors come from an adult in good health. Both conserved end residues are part of each CDR3.

CDR3 length	V gene	J gene	CDR3 protein
15	TRBV7-3	TRBJ1-6	CASSLGPSQNSPLHF
15	TRBV5-1	TRBJ1-1	CASSLRGAVNTEAFF
14	TRBV29-1	TRBJ2-3	CSVDKAGGTDTQYF
11	TRBV15	TRBJ2-7	CATSRVGEQYF
15	TRBV13	TRBJ1-5	CASSLGGPGDQPQHF
14	TRBV7-3	TRBJ2-5	CASSLGSGQETQYF
14	TRBV29-1	TRBJ2-1	CSATTGGPRYEQFF
15	TRBV29-1	TRBJ1-4	CSVGTGGTTNEKLFF
13	TRBV11-2	TRBJ1-6	CASSSAWGSPLHF
17	TRBV4-1	TRBJ1-1	CASSWGQGIFVSDEAFF
14	TRBV30	TRBJ1-2	CAWSVAVGAGGYTF
19	TRBV27	TRBJ2-6	CASSSPQRGGWTGANVLTF
15	TRBV5-1	TRBJ2-1	CASSSMSGGHNEQFF
15	TRBV7-9	TRBJ2-7	CASRGRDSQGYEQYF
14	TRBV7-9	TRBJ2-2	CASSFDINTGELFF
12	TRBV5-1	TRBJ2-3	CASSFLTDTQYF
17	TRBV24-1	TRBJ2-3	CATSDPTRDSEWDTQYF
13	TRBV2	TRBJ1-1	CASRPDRNTEAFF
12	TRBV11-2	TRBJ2-5	CASSFIGETQYF
14	TRBV29-1	TRBJ2-3	CSVPRQGEPDTQYF
15	TRBV30	TRBJ1-4	CAWGRRGQGNEKLFF
16	TRBV19	TRBJ2-1	CASSSSSGGAYNEQFF
15	TRBV14	TRBJ1-5	CASSQGQGFNQPQHF
15	TRBV10-3	TRBJ1-3	CAIRPDTSSGNTIYF
16	TRBV6-5	TRBJ1-6	CASSYSTGRAGSPLHF
17	TRBV7-6	TRBJ2-1	CASSKGRDTGSYNEQFF
18	TRBV27	TRBJ1-1	CASSLWRGASRGSTEAFF
14	TRBV27	TRBJ1-2	CASRPPGGTLGYTF
16	TRBV4-2	TRBJ2-3	CASSQDLAGGTDTQYF
13	TRBV2	TRBJ2-7	CASSRDTIYEQYF
18	TRBV7-9	TRBJ1-1	CASSLAQLTGKLNTEAFF
16	TRBV2	TRBJ2-7	CASSEALGPSSYEQYF
13	TRBV11-2	TRBJ1-2	CASSQQQAPGYTF
13	TRBV9	TRBJ1-2	CASSTPQEYGYTF
14	TRBV28	TRBJ1-1	CASSLTPSDTEAFF
15	TRBV9	TRBJ2-7	CASSVGGGALYEQYF
13	TRBV9	TRBJ1-4	CASGGGQVTNLFF
15	TRBV3-1/TRBV3-2	TRBJ2-7	CASSQDPGTAYEQYF
12	TRBV7-9	TRBJ2-5	CASSFRSETQYF
14	TRBV7-9	TRBJ1-5	CASSRGGLNQPQHF
17	TRBV13	TRBJ2-1	CASSHTAAGDSYNEQFF
13	TRBV7-2	TRBJ2-7	CASSLIRVGEQYF
12	TRBV19	TRBJ2-7	CASTDSTYEQYF
11	TRBV28	TRBJ1-1	CASSLGREAFF
16	TRBV10-3	TRBJ2-1	CAISDPRTGGYNEQFF
15	TRBV10-3	TRBJ1-1	CAISEEVGGGTEAFF
17	TRBV9	TRBJ2-3	CASSPWGLAGGADTQYF
12	TRBV4-3	TRBJ1-4	CASSQGQGKLFF